Sequencing of this T cell receptor beta chain was carried out in a study of T cells in Graves' hyperthyroidism and ophthalmopathy. About the research overall: Peripheral blood was secured at the point of initial diagnosis, before any treatment. Study-level points and caveats: Blood also carried most thyroid clonotypes expanded above 0.001.

About this clonotype itself: The antigen is unknown.

Patients were aged 18 to 65, had disease duration under 2 months, and had newly diagnosed hyperthyroidism. PBMCs were sourced from roughly 10 ml fresh peripheral blood. RNA transcripts yielded amplified TCR beta CDR3 regions. During a first-round RT-PCR of the TCR CDR3, the HTBI primer set was used. One entry per CDR3 protein, called by TCRdb with MiXCR from the multiplex PCR reads. Of a few hundred thousand distinct CDR3 sequences in the sample, 14% to 15% were seen once. Germline V CDR1 and CDR2: LGHNA, YNFKEQ. V lost 4 bases, J lost 2 bases, and 11 bases lay in between. The CDR3 extends over 15 amino acids.

The TCR was taken from a woman in her thirties or forties with Graves' hyperthyroidism that later progressed to Graves' ophthalmopathy. The sample comprised blood. This sequence joins TRBV4-2 and TRBJ2-2; D unclear. The CDR3 region has the DNA TGTGCCAGCAGCCCCACGGCCATAAACACCGGGGAGCTGTTTTTT. Its translation is CASSPTAINTGELFF.